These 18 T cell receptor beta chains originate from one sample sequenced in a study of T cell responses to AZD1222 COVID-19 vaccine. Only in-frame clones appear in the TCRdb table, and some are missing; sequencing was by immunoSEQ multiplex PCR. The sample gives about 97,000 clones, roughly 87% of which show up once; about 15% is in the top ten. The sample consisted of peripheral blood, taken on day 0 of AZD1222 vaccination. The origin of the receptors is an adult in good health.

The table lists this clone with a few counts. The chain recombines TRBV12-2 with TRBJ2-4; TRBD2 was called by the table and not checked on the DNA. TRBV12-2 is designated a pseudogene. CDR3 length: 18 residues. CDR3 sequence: CASRLIVDIGGFKNIQYF. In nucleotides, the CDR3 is TGTGCAAGTCGCTTAATAGTGGACATCGGGGGATTCAAAAACATTCAGTACTTC.

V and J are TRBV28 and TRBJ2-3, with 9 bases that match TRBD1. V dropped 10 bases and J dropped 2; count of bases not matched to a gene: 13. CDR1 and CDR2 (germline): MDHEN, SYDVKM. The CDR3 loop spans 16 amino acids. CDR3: CATYGFGTGLTDTQYF. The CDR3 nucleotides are TGTGCCACCTACGGCTTCGGGACAGGGCTCACAGATACGCAGTATTTT.

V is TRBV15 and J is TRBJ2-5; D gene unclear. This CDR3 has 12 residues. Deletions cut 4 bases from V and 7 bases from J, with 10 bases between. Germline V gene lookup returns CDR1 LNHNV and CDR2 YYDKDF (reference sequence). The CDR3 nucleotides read TGTGCCACCAGCACCCCACCGGGGACCCAGTACTTC. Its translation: CATSTPPGTQYF.

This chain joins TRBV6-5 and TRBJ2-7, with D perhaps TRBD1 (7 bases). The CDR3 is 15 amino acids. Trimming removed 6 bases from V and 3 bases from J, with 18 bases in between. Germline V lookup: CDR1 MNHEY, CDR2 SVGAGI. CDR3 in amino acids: CASRVTAGGIYEQYF. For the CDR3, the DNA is TGTGCCAGCAGAGTGACGGCAGGGGGGATCTACGAGCAGTACTTC.

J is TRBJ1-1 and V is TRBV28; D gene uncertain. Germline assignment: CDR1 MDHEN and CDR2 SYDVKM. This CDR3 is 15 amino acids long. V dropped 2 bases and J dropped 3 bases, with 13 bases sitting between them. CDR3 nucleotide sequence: TGTGCCAGCAGTTTAGGGGATCGCGGGGACACTGAAGCTTTCTTT. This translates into CASSLGDRGDTEAFF.

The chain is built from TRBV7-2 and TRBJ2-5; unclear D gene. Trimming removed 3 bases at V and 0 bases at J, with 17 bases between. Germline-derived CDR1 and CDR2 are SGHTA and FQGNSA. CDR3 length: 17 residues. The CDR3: CASSFHTINADQETQYF. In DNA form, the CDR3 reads TGTGCCAGCAGCTTTCATACTATCAATGCGGACCAAGAGACCCAGTACTTC.

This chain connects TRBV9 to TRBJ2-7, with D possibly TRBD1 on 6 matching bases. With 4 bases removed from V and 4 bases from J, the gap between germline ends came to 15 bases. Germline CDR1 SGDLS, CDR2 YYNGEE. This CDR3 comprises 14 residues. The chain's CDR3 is CASSPSTGGYEQYF. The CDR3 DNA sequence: TGTGCCAGCAGCCCGTCGACAGGAGGATACGAGCAGTACTTC.

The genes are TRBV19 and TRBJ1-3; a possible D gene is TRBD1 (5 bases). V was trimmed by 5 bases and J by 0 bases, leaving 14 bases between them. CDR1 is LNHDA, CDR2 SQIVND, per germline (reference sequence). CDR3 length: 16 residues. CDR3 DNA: TGTGCCAGTAGTCTTGCGGTTGGGACCTCTGGAAACACCATATATTTT. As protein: CASSLAVGTSGNTIYF.

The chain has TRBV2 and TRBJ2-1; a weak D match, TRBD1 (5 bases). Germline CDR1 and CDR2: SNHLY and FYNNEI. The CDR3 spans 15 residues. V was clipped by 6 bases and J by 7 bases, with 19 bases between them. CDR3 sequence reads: CASRTRGNFKNEQFF. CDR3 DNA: TGTGCCAGCAGAACAAGGGGTAATTTTAAGAATGAGCAGTTCTTC.

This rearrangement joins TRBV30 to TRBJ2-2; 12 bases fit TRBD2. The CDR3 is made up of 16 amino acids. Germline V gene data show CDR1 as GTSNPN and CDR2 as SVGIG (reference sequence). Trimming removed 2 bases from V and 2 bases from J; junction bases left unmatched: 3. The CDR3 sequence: CAWSLGLAGNTGELFF. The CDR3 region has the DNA TGTGCCTGGAGTTTGGGACTAGCGGGTAACACCGGGGAGCTGTTTTTT. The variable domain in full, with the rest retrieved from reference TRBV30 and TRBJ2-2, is SQTIHQWPATLVQPVGSPLSLECTVEGTSNPNLYWYRQAAGRGLQLLFYSVGIGQISSEVPQNLSASRPQDRQFILSSKKLLLSDSGFYLCAWSLGLAGNTGELFFGEGSRLTVL.

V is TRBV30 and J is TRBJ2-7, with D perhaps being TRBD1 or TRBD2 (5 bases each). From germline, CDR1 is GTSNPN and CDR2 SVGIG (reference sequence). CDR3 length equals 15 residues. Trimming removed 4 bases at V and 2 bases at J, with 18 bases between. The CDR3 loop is CAWTPGPPAAYEQYF. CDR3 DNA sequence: TGTGCCTGGACCCCGGGACCTCCGGCAGCCTACGAGCAGTACTTC.

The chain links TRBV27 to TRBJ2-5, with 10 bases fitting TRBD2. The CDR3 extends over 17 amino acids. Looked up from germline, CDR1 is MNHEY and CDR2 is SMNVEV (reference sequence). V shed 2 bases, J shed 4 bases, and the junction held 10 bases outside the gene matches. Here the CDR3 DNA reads TGTGCCAGCAGTTTACTGGCTAGCGGGAGTTTAAGAGAGACCCAGTACTTC. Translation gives CASSLLASGSLRETQYF.

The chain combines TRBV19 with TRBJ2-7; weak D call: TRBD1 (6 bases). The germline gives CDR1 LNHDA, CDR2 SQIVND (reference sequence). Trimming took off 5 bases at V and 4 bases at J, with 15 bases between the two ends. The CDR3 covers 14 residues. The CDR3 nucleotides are TGTGCCAGTAGTGACAGGAAGAGTGGGTACGAGCAGTACTTC. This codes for CASSDRKSGYEQYF.

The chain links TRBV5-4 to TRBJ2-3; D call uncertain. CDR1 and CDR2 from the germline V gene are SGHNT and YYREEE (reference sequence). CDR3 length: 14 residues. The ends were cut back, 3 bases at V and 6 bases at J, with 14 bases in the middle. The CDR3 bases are TGTGCCAGCAGCTCCGCGGCCGTGACGGATACGCAGTATTTT. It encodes CASSSAAVTDTQYF.

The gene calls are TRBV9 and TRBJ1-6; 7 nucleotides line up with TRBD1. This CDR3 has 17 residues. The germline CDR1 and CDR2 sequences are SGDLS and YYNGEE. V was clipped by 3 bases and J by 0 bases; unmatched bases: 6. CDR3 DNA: TGTGCCAGCAGCGCGATCAGGGGGGTCTCCTATAATTCACCCCTCCACTTT. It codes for CASSAIRGVSYNSPLHF. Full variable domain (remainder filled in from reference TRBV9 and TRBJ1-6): DSGVTQTPKHLITATGQRVTLRCSPRSGDLSVYWYQQSLDQGLQFLIQYYNGEERAKGNILERFSAQQFPDLHSELNLSSLELGDSALYFCASSAIRGVSYNSPLHFGNGTRLTVT.

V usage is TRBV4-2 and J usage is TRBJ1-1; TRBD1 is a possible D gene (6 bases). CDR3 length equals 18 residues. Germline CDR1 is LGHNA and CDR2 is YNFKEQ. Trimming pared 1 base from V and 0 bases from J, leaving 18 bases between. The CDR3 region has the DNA TGTGCCAGCAGCCAAGGGGGGACCGGGGGGCCCTTGAACACTGAAGCTTTCTTT. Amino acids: CASSQGGTGGPLNTEAFF.

The CDR3 here is CASRKGQTDNSPLHF. Here the CDR3 DNA reads TGCGCCAGCAGAAAGGGCCAGACCGATAATTCACCCCTCCACTTT. The chain recombines TRBV5-1 with TRBJ1-6; D is unresolved. Germline-derived CDR1 and CDR2 are SGHRS and YFSETQ. This CDR3 has 15 residues. With 5 bases removed from V and 5 bases from J, the gap between germline ends came to 14 bases.

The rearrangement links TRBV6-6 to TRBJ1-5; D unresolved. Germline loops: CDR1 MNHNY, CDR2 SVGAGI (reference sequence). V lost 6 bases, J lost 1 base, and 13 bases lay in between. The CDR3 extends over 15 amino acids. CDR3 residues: CASSPRMSSNQPQHF. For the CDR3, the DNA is TGTGCCAGCAGCCCCCGAATGTCCAGCAATCAGCCCCAGCATTTT.